This note documents a single TCR beta chain sequence. It has no known antigen specificity. One base away there is no much larger clone; base qualities are not given. The trial excluded patients who had a history of autoimmune disease or were on systemic immunosuppression. Peripheral blood for TCR sequencing was drawn from every dose cohort at baseline, at cycle 4 day 1 and at cycle 7 day 1. The samples were drawn from a first-in-human, open-label, multicenter phase I dose-escalation trial of ivuxolimab. Adults with locally advanced or metastatic melanoma, renal cell carcinoma, hepatocellular carcinoma or head and neck squamous cell carcinoma were enrolled in the trial. Before TCR sequencing, CD4+ and CD8+ T cells were separately sorted from peripheral blood. This specimen belongs to a study of OX40 agonist ivuxolimab in advanced cancers. General notes on the study: Ivuxolimab was an agonistic, fully human IgG2 monoclonal antibody directed against OX40 (CD134), a costimulatory receptor. The point of sequencing TCRbeta in the periphery was to test whether ivuxolimab changed TCR sequence diversity and drove clonal T-cell expansion. Partial responses occurred in three dose-escalation patients: two with cutaneous melanoma and one with hepatocellular carcinoma. Of the approximately 54 dose-escalation patients, hepatocellular carcinoma was present in approximately 20, melanoma in approximately 15, renal cell carcinoma in 9 and head and neck cancer in 9. A male proportion of roughly 85% and a mean age of roughly 58 years, ranging from about 20 to 80, were recorded for the dose-escalation cohort. Intravenous ivuxolimab was administered to patients every 2 weeks at six dose levels: 0.01, 0.1, 0.3, 1.5, 3 and 10 mg/kg. Patients were allowed to have had prior anti-PD-1, anti-PD-L1 or anti-CTLA-4 therapy, and approximately 41% of the dose-escalation patients had previously received checkpoint inhibitors. The monotherapy dose-escalation portion (N ≈ 52 patients) of the phase I ivuxolimab trial is reported in the paper.

To sequence the TCRbeta CDR3 region, genomic DNA was isolated from the sorted cells. TCRbeta CDR3 regions were sequenced using the immunoSEQ Assay. TCRdb limited this immuneACCESS table to in-frame rearrangements with V and J called. A share of clones is missing; checked studies link under half to unresolved V genes, and the rest is unexplained. Recorded for this sample are over 55,000 clones; about 90% of them occurred a single time. The ten largest clones take up around 1.8% of the sample. The germline V gene (reference sequence) supplies CDR1 LNHDA and CDR2 SQIVND. V drops 4 bases and J drops 0 bases, leaving 13 bases in between. The CDR3 measures 16 amino acids from cysteine to phenylalanine. The kept DNA is CDR3 alone, 48 bases in frame from the first base. The paper's findings and limits, for the study overall: After ivuxolimab, more expanded clones were found on average in CD8+ T cells than in CD4+ T cells. The antigen specificity of the clonally expanded peripheral T cells was not determined. Low levels of normalized T-cell clonal expansion were also seen in some patients who did not respond. At doses from 0.1 to 3.0 mg/kg, clonal expansion was seen in both CD4+ and CD8+ blood T cells between baseline and week 6. Partial responders in the 0.1-3.0 mg/kg groups had among the lowest normalized peripheral clonal expansion, especially among CD8+ T cells.

The V and J genes are TRBV19 and TRBJ2-1; a tentative D match to TRBD2 spans 5 bases. Sequences were derived from CD4+ or CD8+ T cells sorted from blood, sampled in a trial of the OX40 agonist ivuxolimab. This TCR derives from an adult with an advanced solid tumor such as melanoma, head and neck, liver or kidney cancer. The nucleotide sequence reads as follows: TGTGCCAGTAGTACTATAGCGCGAATCTCCTACAATGAGCAGTTCTTC. This encodes CASSTIARISYNEQFF. The full variable domain, completed from the reference TRBV19 and TRBJ2-1 proteins outside the CDR3, reads DGGITQSPKYLFRKEGQNVTLSCEQNLNHDAMYWYRQDPGQGLRLIYYSQIVNDFQKGDIAEGYSVSREKKESFPLTVTSAQKNPTAFYLCASSTIARISYNEQFFGPGTRLTVL.